The 23 T cell receptor beta chains below were found in one sample sequenced in a study of blood T cell repertoires in COVID-19. The method was immunoSEQ multiplex PCR; TCRdb's version includes in-frame clones alone and lacks a portion of them. This sample yields about 250,000 clones, of which about 84% are seen a single time; 5.5% to 6.5% belongs to the top ten. The sample taken for sequencing was peripheral blood. All receptors derive from an elderly woman with COVID-19, enrolled during active disease.

This chain connects TRBV19 to TRBJ1-6; D perhaps matches TRBD1 (6 bases). The CDR3 runs 19 residues. Trimming removed 8 bases at V and 0 bases at J, with 23 bases between. Germline values: CDR1 LNHDA, CDR2 SQIVND (reference sequence). CDR3 DNA sequence: TGTGCCAGTGGACCGCCACGGACAGACAAAAGCTCCTATAATTCACCCCTCCACTTT. As protein: CASGPPRTDKSSYNSPLHF.

The chain carries TRBV7-9 and TRBJ1-3; D gene ambiguous. Germline-derived CDR1 and CDR2 are SEHNR and FQNEAQ (reference sequence). The germline V and J ends were trimmed by 5 bases and 8 bases, with 13 bases remaining between them. The CDR3 runs to 13 residues. CDR3 sequence (DNA): TGTGCCAGCAGCCCGGTATTGCAGGACACCATATATTTT. Translation gives CASSPVLQDTIYF.

The genes are TRBV24-1 and TRBJ1-6, with 7 bases fitting TRBD1. V gave up 9 bases and J gave up 0 bases; unmatched junction bases: 10. There are 17 residues in the CDR3. Germline V gene sequence: CDR1 KGHDR, CDR2 SFDVKD. This chain's CDR3 is CATSGRDSVSYNSPLHF. The CDR3 coding sequence is TGTGCCACCTCTGGGCGGGACAGCGTCTCCTATAATTCACCCCTCCACTTT.

The V call is TRBV10-3, the J call TRBJ2-5, with 8 nucleotides matching TRBD1. This CDR3 is built from 14 residues. Looked up from germline, CDR1 is ENHRY and CDR2 is SYGVKD. V trimming: 5 bases; J trimming: 5 bases; junction bases outside the gene matches: 7. The CDR3 protein is CAISPGQGWETQYF. The CDR3 bases are TGTGCCATCAGTCCCGGACAGGGTTGGGAGACCCAGTACTTC.

CDR3 in DNA: TGTGCCAGCAGCCCCGAGCGTCGGAACACTGAAGCTTTCTTT. It yields the protein CASSPERRNTEAFF. This rearrangement joins TRBV3-1 (or the pseudogene TRBV3-2) to TRBJ1-1, with D uncertain. The germline V gene has CDR1 LGHDT and CDR2 YNNKEL (reference sequence). Trimming cost V 4 bases and J 1 base, with 10 bases left between them. The CDR3 contains 14 residues.

This clone has only a few counts. CDR3 in DNA: TGTGCCAGCAGTTTATCGGGACAGGGATGGGAGACCCAGTACTTC. Translated: CASSLSGQGWETQYF. The chain is built from TRBV28 and TRBJ2-5; 9 bases match TRBD1. Germline CDR1 is MDHEN and CDR2 is SYDVKM. The V segment lost 1 base and the J segment 5 bases; nucleotides outside the gene matches: 5. The CDR3 is made up of 15 amino acids.

V is TRBV3-1 (or the pseudogene TRBV3-2) and J is TRBJ2-1; possibly TRBD2 for D (5 bases). V was trimmed by 2 bases and J by 4 bases, leaving 15 bases between them. Germline CDR1 is LGHDT and CDR2 is YNNKEL (reference sequence). This CDR3 spans 16 amino acids. CDR3 sequence: CASSQPASSIYNEQFF. CDR3 bases: TGTGCCAGCAGCCAACCCGCTAGCTCCATTTACAATGAGCAGTTCTTC.

The rearrangement joins TRBV6-2 or TRBV6-3 to TRBJ2-7, with 8 bases fitting TRBD1. With 0 bases clipped from V and 2 bases from J, the junction kept 3 bases outside the gene matches. CDR1 MNHEY and CDR2 SVGEGT come from the germline V gene. The CDR3 sequence is 15 residues long. The CDR3, as DNA: TGTGCCAGCAGTTACTCAACACAGGGGGCCTACGAGCAGTACTTC. Translation gives CASSYSTQGAYEQYF.

The CDR3 sequence is CATSETGWQPQHF. CDR3 in DNA: TGTGCCACCAGTGAGACAGGGTGGCAGCCCCAGCATTTT. The chain recombines TRBV24-1 with TRBJ1-5, with 7 bases identical to TRBD1. The CDR3 totals 13 residues. V shed 4 bases, J shed 7 bases, and the junction held 3 bases outside the gene matches. The germline CDR1 and CDR2 sequences are KGHDR and SFDVKD.

The chain is built from TRBV7-2 and TRBJ1-5, with D hard to call. The germline V gene encodes CDR1 SGHTA and CDR2 FQGNSA. Trimming left V 0 bases short and J 7 bases short, with 13 bases between. The length of the CDR3 is 15 residues. The CDR3 sequence: CASSLAAQVWQPQHF. DNA for the CDR3: TGTGCCAGCAGCTTAGCGGCCCAGGTTTGGCAGCCCCAGCATTTT. The full variable domain, completed using reference TRBV7-2 and TRBJ1-5, is GAGVSQSPSNKVTEKGKDVELRCDPISGHTALYWYRQSLGQGLEFLIYFQGNSAPDKSGLPSDRFSAERTGGSVSTLTIQRTQQEDSAVYLCASSLAAQVWQPQHFGDGTRLSIL.

The rearrangement joins TRBV5-6 to TRBJ1-2; D ambiguous. This CDR3 region has 12 residues. The germline V gene has CDR1 SGHDT and CDR2 YYEEEE. The V and J ends lost 4 bases and 7 bases respectively, with 11 bases between them. The DNA for the CDR3 is TGTGCCAGCAGCCCCAGATCCCGTGGCTACACCTTC. This codes for CASSPRSRGYTF.

J is TRBJ2-3 and V is TRBV3-1 (or the pseudogene TRBV3-2); 9 nucleotides match TRBD1. The V gene's germline CDR1 is LGHDT and CDR2 YNNKEL (reference sequence). The CDR3 is 15 residues long. V was clipped by 6 bases and J by 4 bases; unmatched bases: 8. CDR3 loop: CASRPYRGRADTQYF. CDR3 DNA sequence: TGTGCCAGCAGACCTTACAGGGGGCGAGCAGATACGCAGTATTTT.

The rearrangement joins TRBV7-6 to TRBJ1-1, with 8 nucleotides matching TRBD1. The CDR3 loop spans 15 amino acids. Trimming at V came to 3 bases and at J to 5 bases, leaving 8 bases not matched to a gene. CDR1 is SGHVS, CDR2 FNYEAQ, per germline. The CDR3 loop reads CASSFTGGGGTEAFF. CDR3 nucleotides: TGTGCCAGCAGCTTTACAGGGGGAGGTGGTACTGAAGCTTTCTTT.

The V and J genes are TRBV2 and TRBJ1-2; TRBD1 aligns across 10 bases. CDR3 length equals 15 residues. The V gene end was trimmed by 7 bases and the J gene end by 4 bases; junction bases not matched to a gene: 9. The germline V gene has CDR1 SNHLY and CDR2 FYNNEI. The CDR3 nucleotides read TGTGCCAGCACTTTAGCCGGGACAGGGGTCTATGGCTACACCTTC. Translation: CASTLAGTGVYGYTF.

This sequence joins TRBV4-2 and TRBJ2-3, with 9 bases matching TRBD2. V shed 2 bases, J shed 3 bases, and the junction held 9 bases outside the gene matches. Germline loops: CDR1 LGHNA, CDR2 YNFKEQ. The CDR3 is 17 amino acids. Written as DNA, the CDR3 is TGTGCCAGCAGCCAATCCCGGGGTAGCGGGGGTACAGATACGCAGTATTTT. The encoded protein is CASSQSRGSGGTDTQYF.

This chain links TRBV5-1 with TRBJ1-3; 7 bases are a match to TRBD1. Unmatched junction bases numbered 9, after V lost 3 bases and J lost 0 bases. The germline CDR1 and CDR2 sequences are SGHRS and YFSETQ. The CDR3 sequence is 17 residues long. The CDR3: CASSSGGTDSSGNTIYF. The CDR3 DNA reads as TGCGCCAGCAGCTCGGGGGGGACAGATTCCTCTGGAAACACCATATATTTT. The complete variable domain, with remaining parts taken from reference TRBV5-1 and TRBJ1-3, reads KAGVTQTPRYLIKTRGQQVTLSCSPISGHRSVSWYQQTPGQGLQFLFEYFSETQRNKGNFPGRFSGRQFSNSRSEMNVSTLELGDSALYLCASSSGGTDSSGNTIYFGEGSWLTVV.

This clone was counted a single time. The J gene is TRBJ2-7, the V gene TRBV6-6; 10 positions agree with TRBD1. Germline CDR1 is MNHNY and CDR2 is SVGAGI (reference sequence). Unmatched junction bases numbered 0, after V lost 2 bases and J lost 2 bases. The CDR3 extends over 14 amino acids. Here the CDR3 DNA reads TGTGCCAGCAGTTACGGGACAGGGGCCTACGAGCAGTACGTC. It encodes CASSYGTGAYEQYV.

The V gene is TRBV5-1, the J gene TRBJ1-4, with D unresolved. V was shortened by 9 bases and J by 0 bases, with 12 bases between the two germline ends. Germline CDR1 SGHRS, CDR2 YFSETQ. There are 14 residues in the CDR3. CDR3 sequence reads: CATSEGATNEKLFF. The DNA of the CDR3 is TGCGCCACCTCCGAGGGCGCAACTAATGAAAAACTGTTTTTT.

J is TRBJ2-2 and V is TRBV18; 12 bases are shared with TRBD2. Germline V CDR1 and CDR2: KGHSH, LQKENI. The trim removed 0 bases at V and 3 bases at J, leaving 5 bases unmatched. The CDR3 totals 18 residues. CDR3 sequence reads: CASSPPPSGGAHTGELFF. The CDR3 bases are TGTGCCAGCTCACCACCCCCTAGCGGGGGGGCCCACACCGGGGAGCTGTTTTTT.

The chain joins TRBV2 to TRBJ2-1, with 9 bases aligning to TRBD1. Germline V gene sequence: CDR1 SNHLY, CDR2 FYNNEI. The CDR3 runs to 15 residues. With V trimmed by 8 bases and J by 3 bases, 8 bases remained unmatched. DNA of the CDR3: TGTGCCAGCGGATTGCCGGGACAGGGCTACAATGAGCAGTTCTTC. Residues: CASGLPGQGYNEQFF. Filled out from reference TRBV2 and TRBJ2-1, the complete variable domain reads EPEVTQTPSHQVTQMGQEVILRCVPISNHLYFYWYRQILGQKVEFLVSFYNNEISEKSEIFDDQFSVERPDGSNFTLKIRSTKLEDSAMYFCASGLPGQGYNEQFFGPGTRLTVL.

The chain carries TRBV7-6 and TRBJ1-6; D not resolved. V was cut by 6 bases and J by 13 bases, with 13 bases left in between. This CDR3 spans 12 amino acids. The germline gives CDR1 SGHVS, CDR2 FNYEAQ. CDR3 nucleotide sequence: TGTGCCAGCAGTGACAATTTTTCGCCCCTCCACTTT. Its translation is CASSDNFSPLHF. Full variable domain (remainder filled in from reference TRBV7-6 and TRBJ1-6): GAGVSQSPRYKVTKRGQDVALRCDPISGHVSLYWYRQALGQGPEFLTYFNYEAQQDKSGLPNDRFSAERPEGSISTLTIQRTEQRDSAMYRCASSDNFSPLHFGNGTRLTVT.

A single count supports this clone. Other DNA sequences in the same sample also yield this CDR3. The rearrangement joins TRBV25-1 to TRBJ1-3, with 7 bases lining up with TRBD1. With V trimmed by 5 bases and J by 0 bases, 4 bases remained unmatched. This CDR3 spans 15 amino acids. CDR1 is MGHDK, CDR2 SYGVNS, per germline. CDR3 protein: CASSPGGSSGNTIYF. CDR3 DNA sequence: TGTGCCAGCAGTCCAGGGGGGAGCTCTGGAAACACCATATATTTT.

This clone came up a few times. V usage is TRBV7-2 and J usage is TRBJ1-6; D remains unclear. V was pared by 5 bases and J by 17 bases, with 19 bases between. Per the germline V gene, CDR1 is SGHTA and CDR2 is FQGNSA. This CDR3 contains 13 residues. As DNA, the CDR3 is TGTGCCAGCAGCGAGTCACTGATAACCGGGTTCCACTTT. It codes for CASSESLITGFHF.